What follows are 3 T cell receptor beta chains derived from one specimen sequenced in a study of blood T cell repertoires in COVID-19 (dated by TCRdb to about 2020). Preparation of the library involved the immunoSEQ multiplex PCR assay. As stored in TCRdb, this immuneACCESS dataset retains in-frame rearrangements with V and J assigned. A fraction of the clones does not appear; measured against another copy, unresolved V genes explain less than half of the discrepancy, and the remainder lacks a known reason. The sample contains 200,000 to 250,000 clones, 70% to 90% of them found a single time. Jointly, the top ten make up under 4.5% of the sample. Sequenced: PBMCs or T cells enriched from blood (not recorded which). The receptors here all came from a young man with acute COVID-19.

The chain has TRBV2 and TRBJ2-5, with TRBD1 as a possible D gene (6 bases). Deletions cut 7 bases from V and 2 bases from J, with 17 bases between. Germline V CDR1 and CDR2: SNHLY, FYNNEI. The CDR3 spans 15 residues. CDR3 region: CASKTGTSLQETQYF. The CDR3 nucleotides are TGTGCCAGCAAGACCGGGACAAGCCTACAAGAGACCCAGTACTTC.

The chain links TRBV5-1 to TRBJ1-6; 10 bases are a match to TRBD1. Germline CDR1 is SGHRS and CDR2 is YFSETQ. V shed 5 bases and J 8 bases; nucleotides not matched to a gene: 7. The CDR3 has 15 residues. The CDR3 DNA is TGCGCCAGCAGTAAAGGGACAGGGGTGGATTCACCCCTCCACTTT. Its protein product is CASSKGTGVDSPLHF.

V gene TRBV20-1 combines with J gene TRBJ1-4, with D unclear. V was clipped by 7 bases and J by 10 bases, with 13 bases between them. The V gene's germline CDR1 is DFQATT and CDR2 SNEGSKA (reference sequence). The CDR3 spans 11 residues. The CDR3 region has the DNA TGCAGTGGTCTGCTTCGGGGAAAACTGTTTTTT. Its translation: CSGLLRGKLFF.